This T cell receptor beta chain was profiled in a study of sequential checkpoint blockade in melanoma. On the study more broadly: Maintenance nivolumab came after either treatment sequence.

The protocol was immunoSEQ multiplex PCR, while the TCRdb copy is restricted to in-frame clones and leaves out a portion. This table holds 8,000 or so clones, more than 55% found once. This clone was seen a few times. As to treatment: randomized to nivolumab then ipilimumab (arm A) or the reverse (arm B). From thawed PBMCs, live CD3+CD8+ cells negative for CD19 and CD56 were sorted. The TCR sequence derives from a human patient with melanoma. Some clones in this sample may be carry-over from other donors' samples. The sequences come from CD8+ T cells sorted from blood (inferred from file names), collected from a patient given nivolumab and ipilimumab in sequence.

The CDR3 nucleotides are TGCAGCGTTGAAGGCGTAGTCACAGGGGGCACTTCTAACTATGGCTACACCTTC. Translating gives CSVEGVVTGGTSNYGYTF. The chain is built from TRBV29-1 and TRBJ1-2; 9 bases line up with TRBD1. V was pared by 1 base and J by 0 bases, with 12 bases of the junction left unmatched. Germline V gives CDR1 SQVTM, CDR2 ANQGSEA. This CDR3 spans 18 amino acids.